This T cell receptor beta chain was identified during a study of shared clonotypes between healthy human individuals. About the study: The cohort had a couple of women and a few men, ages 18 to 49.

Splitting of CD4+ cells produced CD45RA+ naive and CD45RA-negative memory subsets. Findings and caveats of the study: Estimated clonotype richness was generally higher in naive than memory subsets.

Authors' methods: Junction-only sequences without quality scores came from ImmunoSEQ, so filtering differed. Generated by immunoSEQ multiplex PCR, the TCRdb table keeps only in-frame clones and is missing some. The V and J calls and clone size come from that table; D and trimming were worked out from the DNA. The sample holds approximately 2,000,000 clones; 85% to 95% are singletons and the top ten take 0.37%. The CDR3 totals 12 residues. Germline V gene sequence: CDR1 SNHLY, CDR2 FYNNEI. The ends were cut back, 2 bases at V and 8 bases at J, with 9 bases in the middle. As regards this clone: Its target is not known.

Specimen: naive CD4+ T cells from PBMCs. Subset defined: CD45RA+ positively selected. The receptor was isolated from a young man in good health. Some clones in this sample may be carry-over from other donors' samples. The chain recombines TRBV2 with TRBJ1-1, with D uncertain. For the CDR3, the DNA is TGTGCCAGCAGTGAACGTTGGACCGAAGCTTTCTTT. Amino acids: CASSERWTEAFF.